These 30 T cell receptor beta chains were all obtained from the same sample, sequenced in a study of patients and donors after allogeneic stem cell transplantation. Using its own MiXCR run on the RT-PCR reads, TCRdb lists one record per CDR3 protein. The repertoire includes 70,000 to 75,000 distinct CDR3 sequences, about 26% of them detected once, and about 25% sits in the top ten. Sequencing input: blood, either unsorted or a sorted T cell fraction (not recorded which). The receptors here all came from a human donor who was either an allogeneic HSCT recipient or a stem cell or donor lymphocyte infusion donor (not recorded which). It is not recorded whose cells these are; they may come from a transplant donor.

Only a few counts were recorded for this clonotype. DNA of the CDR3: TGTGCCACCATTAAGATCGGCAGGGCAAGGTATGGCTACACCTTC. Its translation: CATIKIGRARYGYTF. The J gene is TRBJ1-2, the V gene TRBV15; possible D gene TRBD1, 5 bases. V was cut by 7 bases and J by 5 bases, with 20 bases left in between. Germline CDR1 and CDR2: LNHNV and YYDKDF (reference sequence). The CDR3 runs to 15 residues.

The chain joins TRBV29-1 to TRBJ2-7; D is uncertain. The CDR3 contains 10 residues. With 7 bases removed from V and 3 bases from J, the gap between germline ends came to 7 bases. The germline V gene has CDR1 SQVTM and CDR2 ANQGSEA. This chain's CDR3 is CSAVFYEQYF. CDR3 DNA: TGCAGCGCTGTCTTCTACGAGCAGTACTTC.

The sample holds a few counts of this clonotype. The chain carries TRBV27 and TRBJ2-2, with 12 bases matching TRBD2. Germline V gene lookup returns CDR1 MNHEY and CDR2 SMNVEV (reference sequence). This CDR3 region has 15 residues. V shed 5 bases and J 7 bases; nucleotides not matched to a gene: 5. The CDR3 here is CASSTRGLAGGELFF. For the CDR3, the DNA is TGTGCCAGCAGTACAAGGGGACTAGCGGGCGGGGAGCTGTTTTTT.

This clonotype came up a few times. The chain employs TRBV7-2 and TRBJ1-6; weak D call: TRBD1 (6 bases). The germline V and J ends were trimmed by 4 bases and 6 bases, with 13 bases remaining between them. In germline, CDR1 is SGHTA, CDR2 FQGNSA. This CDR3 spans 15 amino acids. CDR3 protein: CASSSPDSFNSPLHF. The CDR3 bases are TGTGCCAGCAGCTCACCGGACAGCTTTAATTCACCCCTCCACTTT. Combining the CDR3 with reference TRBV7-2 and TRBJ1-6 gives the whole variable domain GAGVSQSPSNKVTEKGKDVELRCDPISGHTALYWYRQSLGQGLEFLIYFQGNSAPDKSGLPSDRFSAERTGGSVSTLTIQRTQQEDSAVYLCASSSPDSFNSPLHFGNGTRLTVT.

The V and J genes are TRBV3-1 and TRBJ2-5, with D unclear. Germline values: CDR1 LGHDT, CDR2 YNNKEL (reference sequence). The CDR3 is made up of 15 amino acids. V gave up 2 bases and J gave up 5 bases, with 15 bases separating them. Here the CDR3 reads CASSQTRLLVETQYF. DNA of the CDR3: TGTGCCAGCAGCCAAACACGGCTTCTAGTGGAGACCCAGTACTTC.

This clonotype came up a few times. The chain recombines TRBV30 with TRBJ1-1; D is uncertain. Trimming pared 1 base from V and 6 bases from J, leaving 12 bases between. In germline, CDR1 is GTSNPN, CDR2 SVGIG (reference sequence). This CDR3 spans 13 amino acids. The CDR3 DNA reads as TGTGCCTGGAGTGCCTGGGGAGCGTCTGAAGCTTTCTTT. Translation gives CAWSAWGASEAFF.

This clonotype was detected many times. This chain connects TRBV19 to TRBJ1-6, with TRBD1 identical over 7 bases. The germline V gene encodes CDR1 LNHDA and CDR2 SQIVND (reference sequence). This CDR3 is 16 amino acids long. The V and J ends lost 7 bases and 8 bases, in that order; junction bases with no gene match: 14. The CDR3 DNA sequence: TGTGCCAGTACGCCTGGGGACGACAGGGAGCATTCACCCCTCCACTTT. Translation: CASTPGDDREHSPLHF. Combining the CDR3 with reference TRBV19 and TRBJ1-6 gives the whole variable domain DGGITQSPKYLFRKEGQNVTLSCEQNLNHDAMYWYRQDPGQGLRLIYYSQIVNDFQKGDIAEGYSVSREKKESFPLTVTSAQKNPTAFYLCASTPGDDREHSPLHFGNGTRLTVT.

The chain is built from TRBV7-9 and TRBJ1-4; unclear D gene. CDR1 and CDR2 from the germline V gene are SEHNR and FQNEAQ (reference sequence). Between the trimmed V and J ends, which lost 5 bases and 6 bases, there was a span of 4 bases. This CDR3 is 11 amino acids long. The CDR3: CASSGYEKLFF. The CDR3 DNA is TGTGCCAGCAGCGGTTATGAAAAACTGTTTTTT. Together with reference TRBV7-9 and TRBJ1-4, the CDR3 gives the full variable domain: DTGVSQNPRHKITKRGQNVTFRCDPISEHNRLYWYRQTLGQGPEFLTYFQNEAQLEKSRLLSDRFSAERPKGSFSTLEIQRTEQGDSAMYLCASSGYEKLFFGSGTQLSVL.

This clonotype was seen a handful of times. The junction does not match germline at one end; this may be a read error. The V and J genes are TRBV2 and TRBJ2-7, with D unresolved. The length of the CDR3 is 12 residues. Germline assignment: CDR1 SNHLY and CDR2 FYNNEI. The DNA for the CDR3 is TGTGCCAGTTCTCTTCTTTCCTCCGAGCAGTACTTC. Translating gives CASSLLSSEQYF.

V is TRBV27 and J is TRBJ1-1; D gene ambiguous. Germline V gene lookup returns CDR1 MNHEY and CDR2 SMNVEV (reference sequence). The CDR3 covers 14 residues. V shed 0 bases and J shed 11 bases, with 16 bases lying between them. As DNA, the CDR3 is TGTGCCAGCAGTTTATCGAGGCTGACACGAAGGGCTTTCTTT. This translates into CASSLSRLTRRAFF.

The chain recombines TRBV5-1 with TRBJ2-1; D may be TRBD1 (5 bases). The CDR3 length is 15 residues. V lost 4 bases and J lost 0, with 11 bases in between. The germline CDR1 and CDR2 sequences are SGHRS and YFSETQ. CDR3 amino acids: CASSIEQDSYNEQFF. The CDR3 DNA reads TGCGCCAGCAGCATAGAACAGGACTCCTACAATGAGCAGTTCTTC.

This clonotype appeared a few times. This chain connects TRBV10-3 to TRBJ2-7, with D possibly TRBD2 on 6 matching bases. Trimming left V 4 bases short and J 6 bases short, with 10 bases between. The germline CDR1 and CDR2 sequences are ENHRY and SYGVKD. This CDR3 spans 12 amino acids. CDR3 coding DNA: TGTGCCATCAGTGGCGGGGCGGGCGAGCAGTACTTC. It encodes CAISGGAGEQYF.

This clonotype was counted only a few times. The V gene is TRBV5-1, the J gene TRBJ2-5; 7 nucleotides match TRBD1. J lost 2 bases, V lost 4 bases, and 8 bases had no gene match. There are 15 residues in the CDR3. Germline CDR1 SGHRS, CDR2 YFSETQ. The DNA of the CDR3 is TGCGCCAGCAGCAAAGCCGGGACAGCACAAGAGACCCAGTACTTC. Translated: CASSKAGTAQETQYF.

The V and J genes are TRBV18 and TRBJ1-6; 8 bases line up with TRBD1. CDR1 is KGHSH and CDR2 is LQKENI in the germline V gene. The length of the CDR3 is 14 residues. The ends lost 8 bases at V and 10 bases at J; junction bases unmatched: 10. The CDR3 nucleotides read TGTGCCAGCCGGACAGGGACTCCAGACTCACCCCTCCACTTT. Translation: CASRTGTPDSPLHF.

The sample holds a few counts of this clonotype. CDR3 region: CSVTGRRDYEQYF. In DNA form, the CDR3 reads TGCAGCGTGACTGGGAGAAGAGACTACGAGCAGTACTTC. This rearrangement joins TRBV29-1 to TRBJ2-7; D possibly corresponds to TRBD2 (5 bases). The CDR3 is 13 residues long. Germline CDR1 reads SQVTM; CDR2 reads ANQGSEA. Trimming took off 6 bases at V and 3 bases at J, with 15 bases between the two ends.

This clonotype was counted only a few times. This chain links TRBV7-2 with TRBJ1-5; unclear D gene. This CDR3 has 15 residues. Trimming left V 2 bases short and J 9 bases short, with 17 bases between. Germline V gives CDR1 SGHTA, CDR2 FQGNSA. The CDR3 sequence: CASSLNSPLGWPQHF. For the CDR3, the DNA is TGTGCCAGCAGCTTAAACTCGCCACTTGGCTGGCCCCAGCATTTT.

This clonotype occurred many times. The CDR3 DNA reads TGTGCCACCAGTGATTCCGGGTTAGAAGCTTTCTTT. It encodes CATSDSGLEAFF. The rearrangement uses TRBV24-1 and TRBJ1-1; no definite D call. The germline V gene encodes CDR1 KGHDR and CDR2 SFDVKD. The CDR3 has 12 amino acids. Trimming left V 2 bases short and J 8 bases short, with 8 bases between.

J is TRBJ2-3 and V is TRBV29-1; D is perhaps TRBD1 (5 bases). This CDR3 has 15 amino acids. Germline CDR1 is SQVTM and CDR2 is ANQGSEA. V shed 1 base and J shed 0 bases, with 11 bases lying between them. The CDR3 here is CSVEGTSESTDTQYF. CDR3 bases: TGCAGCGTTGAAGGGACATCAGAGAGCACAGATACGCAGTATTTT.

The CDR3 nucleotides are TGCGCCAGCAGCCAGACAGGGGCAACCTATAATTCACCCCTCCACTTT. It is translated as CASSQTGATYNSPLHF. This rearrangement joins TRBV5-1 to TRBJ1-6; 8 nucleotides match TRBD1. This CDR3 region has 16 residues. CDR1 SGHRS and CDR2 YFSETQ come from the germline V gene. J lost 2 bases, V lost 4 bases, and 5 bases had no gene match. The whole variable domain, filled in from reference TRBV5-1 and TRBJ1-6, reads KAGVTQTPRYLIKTRGQQVTLSCSPISGHRSVSWYQQTPGQGLQFLFEYFSETQRNKGNFPGRFSGRQFSNSRSEMNVSTLELGDSALYLCASSQTGATYNSPLHFGNGTRLTVT.

This clonotype showed up many times. The CDR3 DNA reads as TGTGCCAGCAGCTCGGGACCACTCACCTATGGCTACACCTTC. It is translated as CASSSGPLTYGYTF. The rearrangement uses TRBV7-6 and TRBJ1-2; possibly TRBD1 for D (5 bases). The CDR3 is made up of 14 amino acids. Germline lookup yields CDR1 SGHVS and CDR2 FNYEAQ. The V gene lost 4 bases and the J gene lost 4 bases, with 13 bases spanning the gap.

This clonotype was picked up a small number of times. The rearrangement joins TRBV2 to TRBJ2-7; the D gene is possibly TRBD1 (6 bases). Per the germline V gene, CDR1 is SNHLY and CDR2 is FYNNEI. V was clipped by 8 bases and J by 2 bases, with 13 bases between them. The CDR3 totals 13 residues. The CDR3 protein is CASSRGSPYEQYF. CDR3 coding DNA: TGTGCCAGCTCCAGGGGTTCCCCCTACGAGCAGTACTTC.

This clonotype was seen only a few times. V is TRBV4-3 and J is TRBJ2-4; no clear D gene. V shed 2 bases and J shed 3 bases, with 11 bases lying between them. This CDR3 is 15 amino acids long. CDR1 is LGHNA, CDR2 YSLEER, per germline. CDR3 DNA: TGCGCCAGCAGCCAAAATCACCCGGACAAAAACATTCAGTACTTC. It codes for CASSQNHPDKNIQYF.

The chain links TRBV13 to TRBJ2-7; D gene ambiguous. This CDR3 has 15 amino acids. V lost 2 bases, J lost 3 bases, and 14 bases lay in between. The germline CDR1 and CDR2 sequences are PRHDT and FYEKMQ (reference sequence). Here the CDR3 reads CASSLLGPTFYEQYF. In DNA, the CDR3 is TGTGCCAGCAGCTTATTAGGACCCACCTTCTACGAGCAGTACTTC.

The rearrangement joins TRBV30 to TRBJ1-4; 7 bases fit TRBD1. Germline assignment: CDR1 GTSNPN and CDR2 SVGIG (reference sequence). Trimming took 6 bases from V and 10 from J; bases not matched to a gene: 11. This CDR3 is built from 13 residues. The CDR3 DNA follows: TGTGCCTGTACGGGACAGTCCATCTTAAAACTGTTTTTT. Encoded protein: CACTGQSILKLFF. Full variable domain (rest looked up from reference TRBV30 and TRBJ1-4): SQTIHQWPATLVQPVGSPLSLECTVEGTSNPNLYWYRQAAGRGLQLLFYSVGIGQISSEVPQNLSASRPQDRQFILSSKKLLLSDSGFYLCACTGQSILKLFFGSGTQLSVL.

The J gene is TRBJ1-2, the V gene TRBV10-3; no clear D. The CDR3 loop spans 12 amino acids. The germline V gene encodes CDR1 ENHRY and CDR2 SYGVKD. With 4 bases removed from V and 4 bases from J, the gap between germline ends came to 7 bases. CDR3 sequence: CAISAGGYGYTF. The CDR3 nucleotides read TGTGCCATCAGTGCTGGAGGCTATGGCTACACCTTC.

This clonotype has a handful of counts. J is TRBJ1-2 and V is TRBV10-3; 8 bases are shared with TRBD1. This CDR3 is 13 amino acids long. Per germline, CDR1 ENHRY and CDR2 SYGVKD. Trimming at V came to 7 bases and at J to 8 bases, leaving 9 bases not matched to a gene. CDR3 sequence: CAIMAQGASGYTF. CDR3 nucleotides: TGTGCCATCATGGCCCAGGGGGCATCCGGCTACACCTTC.

In its sample, this clonotype was seen a few times. The chain uses TRBV6-5 and TRBJ1-3; no clear D gene. This CDR3 has 13 residues. The V end was cut by 4 bases, the J end by 0 bases, with 4 bases between. CDR1 is MNHEY and CDR2 is SVGAGI in the germline V gene. CDR3 residues: CASSLASGNTIYF. CDR3 in DNA: TGTGCCAGCAGTTTGGCCTCTGGAAACACCATATATTTT.

The chain has TRBV7-4 and TRBJ2-5, with 9 nucleotides matching TRBD1. CDR3 length: 15 residues. V was pared by 7 bases and J by 6 bases, with 12 bases of the junction left unmatched. In germline, CDR1 is SGHVT, CDR2 SQSDAQ. The CDR3 DNA sequence: TGTGCCAGCATCTACCCCGGGACAGGGTTACAGACCCAGTACTTC. It yields the protein CASIYPGTGLQTQYF.

In this sample, this clonotype turned up a few times. The V call is TRBV5-8, the J call TRBJ1-5; D is uncertain. Germline-derived CDR1 and CDR2 are SGHTS and YDEGEE. The V gene lost 2 bases and the J gene lost 1 base, with 10 bases spanning the gap. CDR3 length: 15 amino acids. CDR3 protein: CASSFEVGSNQPQHF. The CDR3 bases are TGTGCCAGCAGCTTTGAGGTGGGCAGCAATCAGCCCCAGCATTTT.

This clonotype was seen repeatedly, ten times or more. V usage is TRBV5-1 and J usage is TRBJ2-5; D tentatively fits TRBD1 or TRBD2 (5 bases each). Trimming shortened V by 1 base and J by 7 bases, and 20 bases separated the two germline ends. This CDR3 region has 16 residues. Germline CDR1 reads SGHRS; CDR2 reads YFSETQ. CDR3 sequence reads: CASSLNTQTAVVTQYF. DNA of the CDR3: TGCGCCAGCAGCTTGAATACACAGACAGCGGTTGTGACCCAGTACTTC.